The TCR beta chain under discussion was sequenced for a study of T-cell memory formation after mild COVID-19. The study, taken as a whole, reports: CD4+ clones that contracted lay mainly in CM and EM; CD8+ ones lay in EMRA. Pre-infection memory showed some responding clones, and this suggested that cross-reactive memory joined. Among clones contracting day 15 to 85, CD4/CD8 was balanced, whereas later expanders leaned CD4+.

Germline V gives CDR1 SEHNR, CDR2 FQNEAQ (reference sequence). The CDR3 has 12 amino acids. V was shortened by 6 bases and J by 3 bases, with 9 bases between the two germline ends. At least ten counts were recorded for this clonotype. Its target is unknown. TCRdb analysed the 5' RACE reads with MiXCR anew, one entry per CDR3 protein. The sample lists roughly 550,000 distinct CDR3 sequences; 20% were seen once. The clonotype comes from an adult woman who had mild COVID-19 (a few samples of this study predate the infection). Cell type and time point are not known. The chain is built from TRBV7-9 and TRBJ2-7; maybe TRBD2 (5 bases). Sequenced material: PBMCs or a T cell subset sorted from them (not recorded which). CDR3 DNA: TGTGCCAGCAGGGCGGGTCTCTACGAGCAGTACTTC. It specifies CASRAGLYEQYF.